This T cell receptor beta chain was captured in a study of shared clonotypes between healthy human individuals (TCRdb year 2020). For context, the study as a whole: The cohort included a few men and two women between 18 and 49 years of age. To increase sequencing depth and limit assay-specific biases, different laboratories used diverse techniques to prepare libraries and sequence TCR repertoires. Blood TCR repertoires of roughly 5 healthy adults were deeply sequenced to estimate repertoire size and the extent of clonotype sharing between individuals. Per donor, three plates each were used for CD4 naive and CD4 memory, two for CD8 naive, and one for CD8 memory. Leukapheresis yielded between about 0.94 and 8.9 billion PBMCs per donor. The study at large found these results: Roughly 5.2% of naive CD4, around 3.6% of naive CD8, approximately 2% of memory CD4, and about 0.4% of memory CD8 clonotypes were shared across several donors. Because the study included a small number of donors, the genetic and exposure-history diversity represented was limited. Sampling was restricted to blood, and TCR repertoires in tissues likely differ from the TCR repertoires found in blood. Rarefaction of sorted-subset datasets indicated incomplete sequencing despite the large sequencing depth. Clonotypes shared by all four sorted-subset donors showed higher generation probabilities than non-shared clonotypes. Pairwise subsampling led to the expectation that sequencing depth would affect the degree of clonotype sharing among donors. Naive subsets generally had larger estimated clonotype richness than memory subsets did.

On this clone itself: Its antigen specificity is not known. Base qualities are not provided; no much larger clone lies one nucleotide away.

The germline V gene encodes CDR1 MNHEY and CDR2 SVGAGI. The germline ends are 13 bases apart after V is trimmed by 6 bases and J by 7 bases. Measured from the cysteine to the phenylalanine, the CDR3 is 12 residues long. Of the read, only the CDR3 DNA is kept; its 36 bases are in frame from base 1. Healthy HIV-negative adults with no recently reported acute infections or vaccinations were included as donors. Every donor was a Caucasian adult living in Nashville, Tennessee, USA. CD4+ T cells were enriched by magnetic negative selection, after which naive cells were positively selected on CD45RA and the negative fraction was taken as the memory subset. Blood was obtained by leukapheresis, after which PBMCs were separated by Ficoll-Histopaque density gradient centrifugation and cryopreserved in liquid nitrogen vapor phase. Analytical flow cytometry was used to check the purity and quantity of every magnetically sorted T cell population. Genomic DNA was isolated from every sorted fraction and measured by UV absorbance on a Nanodrop 2000c.

Using the deep immunoSEQ assay, multiplex PCR amplified TCR CDR3 regions from genomic DNA. Genomic DNA extracted from each cell subset was distributed evenly over all wells of several immunoSEQ 96-well plates, and each plate served as one replicate. For sorted subsets, around 0.2 ug of genomic DNA, equivalent to roughly 33,000 T cell genomes, went into each replicate PCR. Purified libraries were quantified with a Qubit 3.0 fluorometer, sized on a Bioanalyzer 2100, and re-quantified with the KAPA Library Quantification kit. Every immunoSEQ 96-well plate was sequenced on a dedicated single-read 150-cycle Illumina NextSeq 550 flow cell. In the original analysis: The immunoSEQ output contained only junctional sequences without quality scores, so filtering could not match that applied to full-length reads. To assign V/J genes and CDR3, sequences were annotated using PyIR, a Python wrapper for IgBLAST v1.9, with IMGT germline references. Reads were filtered out if the reads had weak V/J assignments (E-value above 1e-6), no CDR3, stop codons, out-of-frame junctions, or ambiguous translated residues. V3J clonotypes were defined by identical inferred V gene, J gene, and CDR3 amino acid sequence. The percentage overlap between two repertoires was calculated by dividing the number of shared unique clonotypes by the size of the smaller repertoire. Three approaches were used to assess repertoire richness: RTK rarefaction, the Chao1 estimator, and Recon v2.1 estimates of unobserved clonotypes. OLGA was used to compute generation probabilities for all TCRbeta clonotypes that the gDNA method yielded from a handful of donors. The immuneACCESS repertoire file appears here via TCRdb, limited to in-frame rearrangements. These files lack a portion of the clones; in checked studies, under half of the deficit traces to unresolved V genes, and the cause of the others is not known. That table supplies the V and J calls and clone size; D and trimming were determined from the DNA. Counted in this sample were over a million clones; over 95% of them appeared once. In total, the top ten clones hold about 1.2% of the sample.

This TCR derives from a man in his thirties or forties in good health. The V and J segments used are TRBV6-5 and TRBJ2-7; a tentative D match to TRBD2 spans 5 bases. The sample consisted of naive CD4+ T cells sorted from blood. The cell subset or site label corresponds to: CD45RA+ positively selected. In nucleotides, the sequence is TGTGCCAGCAGGGGGAGTAGATGGGAGCAGTACTTC. Translated, this is CASRGSRWEQYF.